Reported below is one T cell receptor (beta chain). The germline V gene encodes CDR1 LGHDT and CDR2 YNNKEL (reference sequence). V lost 2 bases and J lost 5, with 13 bases in between. The CDR3 sequence is 14 residues long. Original processing notes: Reference gene primer amplification gave nucleated cell count estimates. The repertoire was sequenced with immunoSEQ multiplex PCR; TCRdb's copy has only in-frame clones and lacks some. The V and J calls and clone size were taken over from that table, and D and trimming were inferred from the DNA. The sample lists around 320,000 clones; 89% were seen once. This record belongs to a study of blood T cell repertoires in COVID-19. Study-wide context: Collection of acute and convalescent COVID-19 samples took place in the United States, Italy and Spain. The analysed material was cDNA or gDNA that came from T cells, B-cell-depleted T cells, or PBMCs.

Allocation to cohorts depended on clinical history reported by the participants. The sequence was collected from a woman aged 45-65 years who had been exposed to COVID-19. The specimen was PBMCs or T cells enriched from blood (not recorded which). This chain uses TRBV3-1 (or the pseudogene TRBV3-2) with TRBJ2-7; D might be TRBD2 (5 bases). The CDR3 loop is CASSQNPRGDEQYF. DNA of the CDR3: TGTGCCAGCAGCCAAAATCCCCGGGGAGACGAGCAGTACTTC.